The clone carrying this T cell receptor beta chain was recorded at least ten times. The entry originates in a study of response to subunit inactivated influenza vaccine. TCRdb redid the calling of the RT-PCR reads with MiXCR, one entry per CDR3 protein. The table includes some 570,000 distinct CDR3 sequences, approximately 11% detected once. V dropped 2 bases and J dropped 2; count of bases not matched to a gene: 2. This CDR3 is built from 15 residues. Germline loops: CDR1 SGHRS, CDR2 YFSETQ. This sample was also put to use in a study of T cells expressing NK-cell markers. That paper adds: 5'RACE template switching with UMIs generated TCR beta cDNA.

The sequence was obtained from a man aged 50 to 60 who received an inactivated influenza vaccine. The V and J genes are TRBV5-1 and TRBJ2-3; the match to TRBD2 covers 10 bases. The source was PBMCs from blood, collected on the day of vaccination. The CDR3 bases are TGCGCCAGCAGCTTTAGCGGGGGGTACACAGATACGCAGTATTTT. Translation gives CASSFSGGYTDTQYF.